This T cell receptor (beta chain) was obtained from a study of T cells in Graves' hyperthyroidism and ophthalmopathy (dated by TCRdb to about 2019). Background for the entire study: Peripheral blood was collected at initial diagnosis, before any treatment. The paper reports TCR Vbeta CDR3 sequencing of 135 peripheral blood samples: over 40 ophthalmopathy, roughly 74 hyperthyroidism and about 17 progressor patients. In addition, the study compared T-cell repertoires in thyroid tissue and in blood from roughly 6 Graves' hyperthyroidism patients. Prospective prediction of ophthalmopathy was tested in an independent validation cohort of 18 to 20 hyperthyroidism patients and around 16 patients who later progressed to ophthalmopathy. The approximately 100 discovery patients were divided at random into training and test sets in a 7:3 ratio. Following sampling, methimazole starting at 30 mg daily was given to hyperthyroidism patients, and high-dose intravenous methylprednisolone was given to ophthalmopathy patients. A discovery cohort of roughly 96 patients, roughly 43 with Graves' ophthalmopathy and 55 to 65 with stable Graves' hyperthyroidism, was used to find distinguishing TCR V-J signatures. The study at large found these results: Sample size was not statistically predetermined, and blinding of investigators to group allocation was not performed. In validation, the model predicted progression to ophthalmopathy with around 71% sensitivity and approximately 72% specificity, a median of about 6 months before onset. Ophthalmopathy was separated from stable hyperthyroidism by a 13 V-J signature model, with approximately 89% sensitivity and roughly 84% specificity obtained in cross-validation and 80%/75% obtained in testing. Most expanded thyroid clonotypes (frequency above 0.001) were also found in blood, which suggests that blood repertoires may mirror thyroid immune responses.

The germline V gene supplies CDR1 SGHTA and CDR2 FQGNSA. The CDR3 numbers 11 residues from cysteine through phenylalanine. Only the CDR3 part of the read is kept: 33 bases, read in frame from the first base. Germline trimming: 5 bases from V, 12 bases from J; junction bases outside gene matches: 7. The TCR beta CDR3 regions were amplified from the RNA transcripts. For the first round of RT-PCR on the TCR CDR3, the HTBI primer set was used together with the Qiagen OneStep RT-PCR kit. A second multiplex PCR round built the libraries, followed by size selection and purification. The libraries were sequenced on an Illumina HiSeq2000 using paired-end 100 bp reads. As for how the authors treated the data: SOAPnuke was used to process the raw data, with reads discarded if the reads contained adapters or uncalled bases, had a mean Phred below 15, or lacked an exact constant-primer or identifier match. High-quality paired reads were merged with COPE v1.2.5, and unique nucleotide sequences were defined as clonotypes. Clonotypes were aligned to IMGT TRBV, TRBD and TRBJ reference segments using MiTCR v1.1. Only V-J combinations with frequency above 0.0001, covering about 99% of repertoires, were analysed. The TCS score was defined as F50 (clonal expansion) divided by E x V (chaos), with BLOSUM62-based TCRdist calculated between CDR3 peptides within each V-J. Welch's t-statistics and random forest reduced several hundred V-J features to some 14, which were used in a naive Bayes classifier (R e1071). Thyroid-blood repertoire similarity was quantified with the Morisita-Horn index. TCRdb applied fastp at Q25 and MiXCR to the public reads, then kept only in-frame beta chains. A single entry per CDR3 protein holds the most common genes and DNA from its merged rows. The V and J calls reflect TCRdb's pipeline rather than the authors' work. Here the sample has fewer than 650,000 distinct CDR3 sequences; roughly 15% occur a single time. 3.5% to 4.5% of the sample lies in the top ten.

This clonotype occurred a few times. This clone's antigen is unknown. One base away there is no much larger clone; base qualities are not given. Ophthalmopathy patients had moderately to severely active disease, with a Clinical Activity Score of 3 or more, a NOSPECS grade of 4 or more, and a disease duration of less than 3 months. Exclusion was applied to patients with uncontrolled infections, other autoimmune diseases, pregnancy or lactation. Diagnoses relied on clinical symptoms, serum thyroxine and TRAb, thyroid ultrasound and orbital computed tomography. Ficoll-Paque density gradient centrifugation was used to isolate PBMCs from approximately 10 ml of fresh peripheral blood. Total RNA was extracted with Trizol reagent, and quality was checked on an Agilent 2100 Bioanalyzer.

This receptor was identified in a woman aged 40 to 50 with Graves' ophthalmopathy. The sequence is built from TRBV7-2 and TRBJ2-7; TRBD1 agrees with 7 junctional bases. The sample consisted of blood. The DNA sequence is given as TGTGCCAGCAGCCTAAACAGGGGCCGGTACTTC. Translated, it reads CASSLNRGRYF.